These 21 T cell receptor beta chains were sequenced from one sample in a study of synovial regulatory T cells in juvenile arthritis. The synovial samples were synovial fluid, paired with peripheral blood from each active arthritis patient. Libraries were prepared by immunoSEQ multiplex PCR; TCRdb keeps only in-frame clonotypes and omits some of them. This table holds about 1,600 clones. Sequenced input: Treg cells from the synovium. The receptors shown here come from a donor aged 2 to 35 with juvenile idiopathic arthritis.

Measured by frequency, this clone is medium-sized. The chain links TRBV6-5 to TRBJ2-1; TCRdb names TRBD1, which stays unverified in the absence of DNA. Germline CDR1 is MNHEY and CDR2 is SVGAGI. The length of the CDR3 is 14 residues. DNA is not on record. CDR3 protein: CASSPQGKYNEQFF.

Considering frequency, this clone is medium-sized. CDR3 amino acids: CASSARLQRGTWGEAFF. The J gene is TRBJ1-1, the V gene TRBV6-1. Germline CDR1 and CDR2: MNHNS and SASEGT. The CDR3 covers 17 residues. A DNA sequence was not provided.

This clone is called medium-sized (0.01 to 0.1%) based on its frequency. The chain is built from TRBV4-2 and TRBJ2-7; TCRdb names TRBD2, which stays unverified in the absence of DNA. The germline V gene has CDR1 LGHNA and CDR2 YNFKEQ. This CDR3 comprises 16 residues. The DNA is unrecorded. CDR3 residues: CASSQDLASGWNEQYF.

Its frequency marks this clone as medium-sized (0.01 to 0.1%). The chain joins TRBV5-6 to TRBJ1-1. The germline V gene has CDR1 SGHDT and CDR2 YYEEEE. This CDR3 region has 14 residues. The protein alone is recorded here. The CDR3 here is CASSPQRRDTEAFF.

This clone is medium-sized by frequency. This chain joins TRBV7-9 and TRBJ1-1. CDR3 length: 12 amino acids. A DNA sequence was not provided. Germline loops: CDR1 SEHNR, CDR2 FQNEAQ (reference sequence). CDR3 sequence reads: CASSLIDVEAFF.

This rearrangement joins TRBV7-2 to TRBJ1-1; the TCRdb D gene call, TRBD1, has no DNA to confirm it. CDR1 and CDR2 from the germline V gene are SGHTA and FQGNSA. This CDR3 spans 17 amino acids. No DNA sequence was recorded. This CDR3 reads CASSLAGDRGRNTEAFF.

The rearrangement joins TRBV12-2 to TRBJ2-3; TCRdb outputs TRBD2, but without DNA this stays unchecked. TRBV12-2 is noted as a pseudogene. The CDR3 runs 18 residues. DNA is not on record. The CDR3 spells CASRLIGGTTDSTDTQYF.

Frequency places this clone as medium-sized. The chain joins TRBV20-1 to TRBJ1-3; TCRdb calls TRBD1, which cannot be checked without DNA. This CDR3 has 11 residues. A DNA sequence was not provided. CDR1 is DFQATT, CDR2 SNEGSKA, per germline (reference sequence). The CDR3 loop reads CSARQGNTIYF.

This chain joins TRBV29-1 and TRBJ2-2; TCRdb selects TRBD1, and the lack of DNA leaves this call unchecked. This CDR3 has 14 residues. No nucleotide data were recorded. CDR1 SQVTM and CDR2 ANQGSEA come from the germline V gene. CDR3 sequence: CRVGRRGLGGELFF.

This clone is deemed medium-sized by its frequency. The rearrangement links TRBV11-2 to TRBJ2-3; absent DNA, TCRdb's TRBD2 call cannot be checked. CDR1 is SGHAT and CDR2 is FQNNGV in the germline V gene. CDR3 length: 18 residues. DNA is not on record. The chain's CDR3 is CASSPWGMTSGSTDTQYF.

The CDR3: CASSFRGGGTQYF. The chain couples TRBV27 to TRBJ2-3; TCRdb outputs TRBD2, but without DNA this stays unchecked. The germline gives CDR1 MNHEY, CDR2 SMNVEV (reference sequence). The CDR3 length is 13 residues. A DNA sequence was not provided.

The genes are TRBV7-2 and TRBJ1-1. The CDR3 is 17 amino acids. The entry carries no DNA sequence. Germline V gene data show CDR1 as SGHTA and CDR2 as FQGNSA. CDR3 amino acids: CASSFQGYGARRAEAFF.

Judged by frequency, this clone is medium-sized. J is TRBJ2-7 and V is TRBV11-2. The germline V gene has CDR1 SGHAT and CDR2 FQNNGV. The CDR3 is made up of 13 amino acids. No DNA is listed. CDR3 sequence: CASSTGPTYEQYF.

This clone is called medium-sized (0.01 to 0.1%) based on its frequency. This chain links TRBV5-1 with TRBJ2-7; TCRdb names TRBD1, which stays unverified in the absence of DNA. The germline V gene has CDR1 SGHRS and CDR2 YFSETQ. CDR3 length: 15 residues. No DNA has been recorded. The CDR3 reads CASSLGGTGSYEQYF.

In terms of frequency, this clone is medium-sized (0.01 to 0.1%). The chain uses TRBV18 and TRBJ2-6; TCRdb outputs TRBD1, but without DNA this stays unchecked. Germline values: CDR1 KGHSH, CDR2 LQKENI. The CDR3 runs to 17 residues. No nucleotide data were recorded. CDR3 residues: CASSYGQGPSGANVLTF.

The V gene is TRBV30, the J gene TRBJ1-6; the TRBD1 assignment by TCRdb is unverifiable without DNA. Germline CDR1 and CDR2: GTSNPN and SVGIG (reference sequence). The CDR3 extends over 17 amino acids. The DNA is unrecorded. The CDR3 here is CAWEMSKYTGYHSPLHF.

By frequency, this clone is medium-sized. The CDR3 spells CASSPGTRRNEKLFF. This chain connects TRBV18 to TRBJ1-4; TCRdb picks TRBD1, but there is no DNA to check that call. CDR1 is KGHSH and CDR2 is LQKENI in the germline V gene. The CDR3 contains 15 residues. The nucleotide record is missing.

Its frequency marks this clone as medium-sized. The V gene is TRBV19, the J gene TRBJ2-3; TCRdb selects TRBD2, and the lack of DNA leaves this call unchecked. Germline values: CDR1 LNHDA, CDR2 SQIVND (reference sequence). This CDR3 is 13 amino acids long. There is no recorded DNA. The CDR3: CASTQRRTDTQYF.

This clone is deemed medium-sized by its frequency. The rearrangement joins TRBV28 to TRBJ1-5; TCRdb proposes TRBD1, but this gene call is untestable without DNA. Germline V lookup: CDR1 MDHEN, CDR2 SYDVKM. This CDR3 has 16 residues. No DNA has been recorded. The CDR3 reads CASSPGTGLLNQPQHF.

This clone is identified as medium-sized from frequency. J is TRBJ2-1 and V is TRBV7-9; the TCRdb D gene call, TRBD1, has no DNA to confirm it. Germline V lookup: CDR1 SEHNR, CDR2 FQNEAQ (reference sequence). This CDR3 is built from 16 residues. The nucleotide record is missing. The CDR3 loop is CASSQWRDRVVNEQFF.

This clone registers medium-sized by frequency. CDR3 sequence: CASSQRAGPVGGPKNIQYF. The chain links TRBV5-1 to TRBJ2-4; the TRBD2 assignment by TCRdb is unverifiable without DNA. This CDR3 spans 19 amino acids. The protein alone is recorded here. Germline V gives CDR1 SGHRS, CDR2 YFSETQ. Combining the CDR3 with reference TRBV5-1 and TRBJ2-4 gives the whole variable domain KAGVTQTPRYLIKTRGQQVTLSCSPISGHRSVSWYQQTPGQGLQFLFEYFSETQRNKGNFPGRFSGRQFSNSRSEMNVSTLELGDSALYLCASSQRAGPVGGPKNIQYFGAGTRLSVL.